The 27 T cell receptor beta chains listed next were all sequenced from one sample in a study of T cells in Graves' hyperthyroidism and ophthalmopathy. It was RNA transcripts that yielded the amplified TCR beta CDR3 regions. HTBI primers were the set used in a first-round RT-PCR of the TCR CDR3. TCRdb re-analysed the multiplex PCR reads in MiXCR, keeping a single row per CDR3 protein. Found here are a few hundred thousand distinct CDR3 sequences, approximately 15% of them singletons; the top ten hold less than 6%. The sample was blood. The receptors originated from a woman younger than 45 with Graves' hyperthyroidism that later progressed to Graves' ophthalmopathy.

A word on this clonotype: A much larger clone differs from this one at a single base, so this may be a read error. The gene calls are TRBV27 and TRBJ1-1; D is uncertain. Germline V gene lookup returns CDR1 MNHEY and CDR2 SMNVEV (reference sequence). The CDR3 is made up of 13 amino acids. DNA for the CDR3: TGTGCCAGTACAAGAACAACGAACGCTGAAGCTTTCTTT. As protein: CASTRTTNAEAFF.

Ten or more counts support this clonotype. The gene calls are TRBV7-9 and TRBJ2-3; tentative D call: TRBD1 (6 bases). V shed 5 bases and J shed 2 bases, with 17 bases lying between them. This CDR3 spans 16 amino acids. The germline gives CDR1 SEHNR, CDR2 FQNEAQ (reference sequence). CDR3 nucleotides: TGTGCCAGCAGCCCCCCGACGGACAGAGCCACAGATACGCAGTATTTT. This sequence encodes CASSPPTDRATDTQYF.

This chain links TRBV19 with TRBJ2-1, with 10 nucleotides matching TRBD2. The germline V gene has CDR1 LNHDA and CDR2 SQIVND (reference sequence). CDR3 length: 17 amino acids. V lost 3 bases, J lost 8 bases, and 13 bases stayed unmatched. In DNA, the CDR3 is TGTGCCAGTAGTATGGGGTCCAGCGGGAGGGCTAGGGATGAGCAGTTCTTC. Translation: CASSMGSSGRARDEQFF.

This clonotype has only a few counts. This chain uses TRBV20-1 with TRBJ2-7; the match to TRBD1 covers 9 bases. The CDR3 is 14 amino acids. V lost 1 base to trimming and J lost 1 base; unmatched junction nucleotides: 2. Germline CDR1 reads DFQATT; CDR2 reads SNEGSKA (reference sequence). CDR3 amino acids: CSARGGTGSYEQYF. The CDR3 DNA is TGCAGTGCTAGAGGTGGGACAGGGTCCTACGAGCAGTACTTC.

The chain uses TRBV10-3 and TRBJ2-3; D unclear. CDR1 ENHRY and CDR2 SYGVKD come from the germline V gene. Between the trimmed V and J ends, which lost 1 base and 5 bases, there was a span of 7 bases. This CDR3 is 13 amino acids long. CDR3 nucleotides: TGTGCCATCAGTGAGTTTAGGGAAGATACGCAGTATTTT. Protein: CAISEFREDTQYF.

This clonotype has ten or more counts. J is TRBJ2-3 and V is TRBV5-1, with D possibly TRBD2 on 6 matching bases. This CDR3 region has 16 residues. V was shortened by 6 bases and J by 6 bases, with 23 bases between the two germline ends. The germline gives CDR1 SGHRS, CDR2 YFSETQ. The chain's CDR3 is CASKLLAAVEADTQYF. CDR3 coding DNA: TGCGCCAGCAAGTTATTAGCGGCTGTGGAGGCGGATACGCAGTATTTT. The full variable domain, completed using reference TRBV5-1 and TRBJ2-3, is KAGVTQTPRYLIKTRGQQVTLSCSPISGHRSVSWYQQTPGQGLQFLFEYFSETQRNKGNFPGRFSGRQFSNSRSEMNVSTLELGDSALYLCASKLLAAVEADTQYFGPGTRLTVL.

Ten or more counts support this clonotype. The chain uses TRBV3-1 and TRBJ2-5; weak D call: TRBD2 (5 bases). The V gene lost 4 bases and the J gene lost 5 bases, with 20 bases spanning the gap. In germline, CDR1 is LGHDT, CDR2 YNNKEL (reference sequence). CDR3 length equals 16 residues. In DNA, the CDR3 is TGTGCCAGCAGCCCACCCGAGGGTGGGAGAGGGGAGACCCAGTACTTC. Its translation: CASSPPEGGRGETQYF.

The table lists this clonotype with a few counts. The chain couples TRBV5-4 to TRBJ1-1; no clear D. This CDR3 spans 15 amino acids. The germline V gene encodes CDR1 SGHNT and CDR2 YYREEE (reference sequence). Deletions cut 4 bases from V and 4 bases from J, with 17 bases between. The CDR3 DNA is TGTGCCAGCAGCGTACTCGACGAGGGAATCACTGAAGCTTTCTTT. It specifies CASSVLDEGITEAFF.

About this clonotype itself: A clone one base away is much larger, so this may be a read error. This chain joins TRBV12-3 or TRBV12-4 and TRBJ1-5; D may be TRBD1 (6 bases). The CDR3 runs 18 residues. CDR3 sequence reads: CASSSSGQWEYSKQPQHF. Written as DNA, the CDR3 is TGTGCCAGCAGTTCCTCGGGACAATGGGAGTATAGCAAGCAGCCCCAGCATTTT.

This clonotype appeared many times. The chain carries TRBV7-9 and TRBJ1-1, with D tentatively TRBD1 (6 bases). V was pared by 1 base and J by 2 bases, with 14 bases between. The CDR3 sequence is 16 residues long. CDR1 is SEHNR and CDR2 is FQNEAQ in the germline V gene (reference sequence). CDR3 nucleotides: TGTGCCAGCAGCTTAGTAGGGACACCCTTAAACACTGAAGCTTTCTTT. This codes for CASSLVGTPLNTEAFF.

The V and J genes are TRBV30 and TRBJ2-7; 7 nucleotides agree with TRBD1. The CDR3 is made up of 15 amino acids. CDR1 GTSNPN and CDR2 SVGIG come from the germline V gene (reference sequence). V shed 1 base and J 5 bases; nucleotides not matched to a gene: 11. This chain's CDR3 is CAWSAHPDRANEQYF. The CDR3 DNA reads TGTGCCTGGAGTGCCCACCCCGACAGGGCAAACGAGCAGTACTTC.

A few counts support this clonotype. One end of the junction varies from germline; a read error may be responsible. The CDR3 spells CASSDGGLAGYSPPHF. The CDR3 DNA is TGTGCCAGCAGTGATGGAGGGCTGGCGGGTTATTCACCCCCCCACTTT. The chain carries TRBV25-1 and TRBJ1-6; D call uncertain. CDR3 length equals 16 residues. Germline CDR1 reads MGHDK; CDR2 reads SYGVNS.

This chain joins TRBV3-1 and TRBJ2-2, with 12 bases matching TRBD2. Trimming cost V 1 base and J 0 bases; bases outside gene matches: 3. The CDR3 has 18 amino acids. Per the germline V gene, CDR1 is LGHDT and CDR2 is YNNKEL (reference sequence). CDR3 protein: CASSQGLAGASNTGELFF. CDR3 DNA sequence: TGTGCCAGCAGCCAAGGACTAGCGGGAGCCTCGAACACCGGGGAGCTGTTTTTT.

In the case of this clonotype: Being one base from a much bigger clone, this may be a read error. The chain uses TRBV10-3 and TRBJ2-7; TRBD2 might be the D (6 bases). V was clipped by 3 bases and J by 1 base, with 10 bases between them. CDR3 length: 14 residues. The germline V gene has CDR1 ENHRY and CDR2 SYGVKD. Here the CDR3 reads CAISDGSQSYEQYF. In nucleotides, the CDR3 is TGTGCCATCAGTGACGGGAGCCAATCCTACGAGCAGTACTTC.

The rearrangement links TRBV29-1 to TRBJ1-2; D possibly corresponds to TRBD1 (5 bases). CDR3 size: 13 residues. The V gene lost 3 bases and the J gene lost 7 bases, with 15 bases spanning the gap. Germline CDR1 SQVTM, CDR2 ANQGSEA. The CDR3 is CSVEKTEAIGYTF. CDR3 in DNA: TGCAGCGTTGAGAAGACAGAAGCTATTGGCTACACCTTC.

The chain recombines TRBV27 with TRBJ2-1, with D maybe TRBD1 (6 bases). Germline V gene lookup returns CDR1 MNHEY and CDR2 SMNVEV (reference sequence). The length of the CDR3 is 14 residues. Trimming cost V 5 bases and J 6 bases, with 14 bases left between them. The CDR3, as DNA: TGTGCCAGCAGTCCCTCGGGACACCCCAATGAGCAGTTCTTC. Protein sequence: CASSPSGHPNEQFF.

This clonotype was observed many times. V gene TRBV10-1 combines with J gene TRBJ2-3; D could derive from TRBD1 or TRBD2 (5 bases each). The germline V and J ends were trimmed by 2 bases and 2 bases, with 11 bases remaining between them. The CDR3 runs to 15 residues. Germline values: CDR1 WNHNN, CDR2 SYGVQD (reference sequence). The CDR3 DNA sequence: TGCGCCAGCAGTGAGGGGGACCCTCCCACAGATACGCAGTATTTT. It encodes CASSEGDPPTDTQYF.

The chain recombines TRBV28 with TRBJ2-6, with D perhaps matching TRBD1 or TRBD2 (5 bases each). The CDR3 is 19 amino acids. V dropped 4 bases and J dropped 0 bases, with 19 bases sitting between them. Germline lookup yields CDR1 MDHEN and CDR2 SYDVKM. CDR3 amino acids: CASSSPPGHIFSGANVLTF. The DNA of the CDR3 is TGTGCCAGCAGTTCCCCCCCGGGGCATATTTTCTCTGGGGCCAACGTCCTGACTTTC.

This clonotype was observed many times. The V gene is TRBV20-1, the J gene TRBJ1-1, with a possible D match to TRBD1 (5 bases). Between the trimmed V and J ends, which lost 6 bases and 8 bases, there was a span of 22 bases. The CDR3 is 14 amino acids. CDR1 and CDR2 (germline): DFQATT, SNEGSKA (reference sequence). The CDR3 sequence: CSASAYGDSSEAFF. The CDR3 region has the DNA TGCAGTGCAAGTGCCTATGGGGACTCTTCAGAAGCTTTCTTT.

This clonotype was seen at least ten times. This rearrangement joins TRBV29-1 to TRBJ2-5, with D unclear. This CDR3 is 12 amino acids long. From germline, CDR1 is SQVTM and CDR2 ANQGSEA. V lost 4 bases to trimming and J lost 2 bases, with 8 bases between them. This CDR3 is CSVVGSQETQYF. The CDR3, as DNA: TGCAGCGTTGTGGGCTCACAAGAGACCCAGTACTTC.

This clonotype was detected many times. The gene calls are TRBV12-3 or TRBV12-4 and TRBJ1-2; D unclear. The CDR3 totals 19 residues. Trimming pared 4 bases from V and 3 bases from J, leaving 27 bases between. The CDR3 coding sequence is TGTGCCAGCAGTTCCCACCAGCCCAGGCGACACCGGCGGGACTATGGCTACACCTTC. This translates into CASSSHQPRRHRRDYGYTF.

The rearrangement joins TRBV9 to TRBJ1-1; no firm D call. The CDR3 is 13 residues long. In germline, CDR1 is SGDLS, CDR2 YYNGEE. V dropped 0 bases and J dropped 5 bases, with 8 bases sitting between them. CDR3 bases: TGTGCCAGCAGCGTAGCTCTAGGGACTGAAGCTTTCTTT. Protein: CASSVALGTEAFF.

There are a few counts of this clonotype. This rearrangement joins TRBV6-1 to TRBJ2-1; the D gene could be TRBD1 or TRBD2 (5 bases each). The CDR3 totals 17 residues. Per the germline V gene, CDR1 is MNHNS and CDR2 is SASEGT. V was shortened by 8 bases and J by 2 bases, with 22 bases between the two germline ends. The CDR3 sequence: CASSSSLVGRTYNEQFF. Written as DNA, the CDR3 is TGTGCCAGCTCCTCCTCCCTGGTGGGACGTACCTACAATGAGCAGTTCTTC.

This clonotype has a handful of counts. The gene calls are TRBV4-1 and TRBJ1-3, with D uncertain. Trimming took off 0 bases at V and 3 bases at J, with 9 bases between the two ends. The CDR3 consists of 15 residues. In germline, CDR1 is MGHRA, CDR2 YSYEKL. CDR3 amino acids: CASSQDANYGNTIYF. The CDR3 coding sequence is TGCGCCAGCAGCCAAGATGCGAACTATGGAAACACCATATATTTT.

This chain joins TRBV27 and TRBJ2-5, with 10 bases lining up with TRBD2. The CDR3 covers 15 residues. CDR1 MNHEY and CDR2 SMNVEV come from the germline V gene (reference sequence). The V gene end was trimmed by 3 bases and the J gene end by 4 bases; junction bases not matched to a gene: 5. CDR3 sequence reads: CASSFASGSGETQYF. The CDR3 DNA sequence: TGTGCCAGCAGTTTTGCTAGCGGGAGTGGAGAGACCCAGTACTTC.

This clonotype showed up many times. The chain recombines TRBV28 with TRBJ1-4; D is ambiguous. This CDR3 is built from 11 residues. The V and J ends lost 6 bases and 12 bases respectively, with 11 bases between them. Germline-derived CDR1 and CDR2 are MDHEN and SYDVKM. This CDR3 is CASRFQRQLFF. The CDR3, as DNA: TGTGCCAGCAGATTTCAGAGGCAACTGTTTTTT.

This clonotype was seen repeatedly, ten times or more. CDR3 bases: TGTGCCAGCAGACTCAAGACAGGTAGTAACACTGAAGCTTTCTTT. Its translation: CASRLKTGSNTEAFF. J is TRBJ1-1 and V is TRBV11-3, with D tentatively TRBD1 (6 bases). Trimming pared 6 bases from V and 2 bases from J, leaving 16 bases between. The CDR3 contains 15 residues. The germline CDR1 and CDR2 sequences are SGHNT and YENEEA.